The sequence of this TCR beta chain was determined in a study of neoadjuvant anti-PD-1 for oral cavity cancer. Time point here: after neoadjuvant nivolumab, at surgical resection. Study outcomes and limitations: After neoadjuvant nivolumab, PBMC T cell clonality was significantly higher in non-responders than responders.

On this clone: Its matching antigen is unknown.

Only in-frame clones appear in the TCRdb table, and some are missing; sequencing was by immunoSEQ multiplex PCR. The data contain roughly 13,000 clones, 60% to 80% of them singletons. V gave up 5 bases and J gave up 5 bases, with 10 bases separating them. Germline V gives CDR1 LNHDA, CDR2 SQIVND (reference sequence). The CDR3 totals 12 residues. This chain links TRBV19 with TRBJ2-7, with a weak D call TRBD1 (6 bases). This specimen consisted of PBMCs, obtained after nivolumab (anti-PD-1) treatment. The clonotype was recovered from a person between 40 and 85 years old with oral cavity squamous cell carcinoma. CDR3 sequence: CASSWAGDEQYF. In nucleotides, the CDR3 is TGTGCCAGTAGTTGGGCAGGGGACGAGCAGTACTTC.